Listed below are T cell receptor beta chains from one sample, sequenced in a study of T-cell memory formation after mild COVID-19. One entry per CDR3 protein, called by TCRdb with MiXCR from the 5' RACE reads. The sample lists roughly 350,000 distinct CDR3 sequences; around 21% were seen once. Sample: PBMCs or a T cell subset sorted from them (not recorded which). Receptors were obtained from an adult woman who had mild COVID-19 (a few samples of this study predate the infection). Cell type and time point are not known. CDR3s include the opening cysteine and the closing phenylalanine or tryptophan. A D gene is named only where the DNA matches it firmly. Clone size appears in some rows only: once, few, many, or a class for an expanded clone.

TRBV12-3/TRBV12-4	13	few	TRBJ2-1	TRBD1	CASSPTTGWEQFF	TGTGCCAGCAGTCCTACGACAGGGTGGGAGCAGTTCTTC
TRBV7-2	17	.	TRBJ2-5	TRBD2	CASSLAGGGRAIETQYF	TGTGCCAGCAGCTTAGCGGGGGGCGGGAGGGCCATAGAGACCCAGTACTTC
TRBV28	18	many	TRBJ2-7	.	CASSESLGLGSAEYEQYF	TGTGCCAGCAGCGAATCCTTAGGTCTAGGGTCGGCCGAGTACGAGCAGTACTTC
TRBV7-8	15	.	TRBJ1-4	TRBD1	CASSLIGPGGEKLFF	TGTGCCAGCAGCTTAATTGGTCCAGGGGGCGAAAAACTGTTTTTT
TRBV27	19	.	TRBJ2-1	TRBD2	CASSLWRLAGGIAYNEQFF	TGTGCCAGCAGTTTATGGAGACTAGCGGGGGGAATCGCCTACAATGAGCAGTTCTTC
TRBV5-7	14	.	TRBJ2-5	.	CASSPPAATETQYF	TGTGCCAGCAGCCCCCCCGCCGCGACGGAGACCCAGTACTTC
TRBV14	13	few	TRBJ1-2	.	CASSQVSAYGYTF	TGTGCCAGCAGCCAAGTATCAGCCTATGGCTACACCTTC
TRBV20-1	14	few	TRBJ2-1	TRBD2	CSARDLAEYNEQFF	TGCAGTGCTAGAGATCTAGCGGAATACAATGAGCAGTTCTTC
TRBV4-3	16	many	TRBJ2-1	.	CASSQGFRSEDNEQFF	TGCGCCAGCAGCCAAGGATTCAGATCCGAAGACAATGAGCAGTTCTTC
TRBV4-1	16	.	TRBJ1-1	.	CASSQAQGGEATEAFF	TGCGCCAGCAGCCAAGCTCAGGGTGGCGAAGCGACTGAAGCTTTCTTT
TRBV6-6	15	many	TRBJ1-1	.	CASSYSKTDNTEAFF	TGTGCCAGCAGTTACTCCAAGACAGACAACACTGAAGCTTTCTTT
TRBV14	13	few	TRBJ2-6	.	CASRDYEANVLTF	TGTGCCAGCAGGGACTATGAGGCCAACGTCCTGACTTTC